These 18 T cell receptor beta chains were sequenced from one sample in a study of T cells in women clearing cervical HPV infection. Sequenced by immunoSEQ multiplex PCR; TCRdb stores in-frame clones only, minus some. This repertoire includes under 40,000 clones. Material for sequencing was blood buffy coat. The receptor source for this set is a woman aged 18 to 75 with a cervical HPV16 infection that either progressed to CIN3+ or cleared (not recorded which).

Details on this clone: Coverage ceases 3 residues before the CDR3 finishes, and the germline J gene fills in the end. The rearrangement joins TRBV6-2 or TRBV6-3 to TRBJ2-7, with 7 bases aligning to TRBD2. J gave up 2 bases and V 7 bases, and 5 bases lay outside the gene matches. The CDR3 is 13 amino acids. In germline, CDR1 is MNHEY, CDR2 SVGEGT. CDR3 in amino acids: CASTAGETYEQYF. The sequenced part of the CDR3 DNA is TGTGCCAGCACGGCGGGGGAGACCTACGAG.

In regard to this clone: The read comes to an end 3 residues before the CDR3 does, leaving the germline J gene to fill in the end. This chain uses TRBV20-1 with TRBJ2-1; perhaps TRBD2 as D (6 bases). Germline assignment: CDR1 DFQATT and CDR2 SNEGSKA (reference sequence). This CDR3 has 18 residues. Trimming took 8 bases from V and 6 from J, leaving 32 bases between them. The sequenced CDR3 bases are TGCAGTCTTTATGCTGGACCGGGACTCATGGTTGGGGGCAATGAG. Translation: CSLYAGPGLMVGGNE. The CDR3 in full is CSLYAGPGLMVGGNEQFF.

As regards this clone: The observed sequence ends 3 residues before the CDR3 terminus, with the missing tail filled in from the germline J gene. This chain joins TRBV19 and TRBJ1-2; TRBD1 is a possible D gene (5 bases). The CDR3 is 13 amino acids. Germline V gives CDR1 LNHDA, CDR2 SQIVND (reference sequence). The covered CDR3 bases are TGTGCCAGTAGTCCGGGACTCGGTTACGAC. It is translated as CASSPGLGYD. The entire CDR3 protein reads CASSPGLGYDYTF.

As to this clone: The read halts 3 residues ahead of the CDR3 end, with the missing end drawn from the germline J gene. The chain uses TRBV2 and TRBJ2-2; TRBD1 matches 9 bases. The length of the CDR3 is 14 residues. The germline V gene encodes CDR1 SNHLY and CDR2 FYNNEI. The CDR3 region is CASRTGGTNEKLFF. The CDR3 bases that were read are TGTGCCAGCAGGACAGGGGGGACTAATGAAAAG.

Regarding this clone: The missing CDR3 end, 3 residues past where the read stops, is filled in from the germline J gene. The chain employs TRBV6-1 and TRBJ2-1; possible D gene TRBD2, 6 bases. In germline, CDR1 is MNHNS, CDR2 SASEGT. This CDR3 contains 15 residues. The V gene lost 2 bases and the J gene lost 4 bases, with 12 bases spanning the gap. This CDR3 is CASSEWGDDYNEQFF. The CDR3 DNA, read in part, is TGTGCCAGCAGTGAATGGGGGGACGATTACAATGAG.

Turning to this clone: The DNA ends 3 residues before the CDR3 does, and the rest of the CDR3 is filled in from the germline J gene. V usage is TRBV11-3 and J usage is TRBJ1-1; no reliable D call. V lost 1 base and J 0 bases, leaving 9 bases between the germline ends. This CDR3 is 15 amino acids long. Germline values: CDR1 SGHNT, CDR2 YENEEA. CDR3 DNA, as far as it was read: TGTGCCAGCAGCTTAGTTTTGGGCATGAACACTGAA. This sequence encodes CASSLVLGMNTE. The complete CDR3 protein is CASSLVLGMNTEAFF.

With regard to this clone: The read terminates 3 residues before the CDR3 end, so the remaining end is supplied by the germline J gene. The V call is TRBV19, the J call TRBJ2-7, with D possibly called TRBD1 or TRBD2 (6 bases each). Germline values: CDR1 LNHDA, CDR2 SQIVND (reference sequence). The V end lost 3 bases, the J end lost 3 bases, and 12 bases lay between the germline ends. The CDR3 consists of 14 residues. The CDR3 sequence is CASSIGGGGYEQYF. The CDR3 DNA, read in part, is TGTGCCAGTAGTATCGGAGGAGGGGGCTACGAG.

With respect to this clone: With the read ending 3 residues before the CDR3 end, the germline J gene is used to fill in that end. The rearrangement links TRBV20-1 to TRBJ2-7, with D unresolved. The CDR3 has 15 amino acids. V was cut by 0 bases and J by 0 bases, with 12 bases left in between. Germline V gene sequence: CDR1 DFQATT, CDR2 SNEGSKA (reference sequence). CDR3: CSARDWQVRSYEQYF. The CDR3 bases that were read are TGCAGTGCTAGAGATTGGCAGGTCCGCTCCTACGAG.

Partial CDR3 DNA: TGCGCCAGCAGCTTGGGGACAGGGAATTCACCC. It codes for CASSLGTGNSP. The whole CDR3 region reads CASSLGTGNSPLHF. J is TRBJ1-6 and V is TRBV5-1; 8 bases agree with TRBD1. The read terminates 3 residues before the CDR3 end, so the remaining end is supplied by the germline J gene. The CDR3 totals 14 residues. Germline V lookup: CDR1 SGHRS, CDR2 YFSETQ. Trimming cost V 0 bases and J 7 bases; bases outside gene matches: 0.

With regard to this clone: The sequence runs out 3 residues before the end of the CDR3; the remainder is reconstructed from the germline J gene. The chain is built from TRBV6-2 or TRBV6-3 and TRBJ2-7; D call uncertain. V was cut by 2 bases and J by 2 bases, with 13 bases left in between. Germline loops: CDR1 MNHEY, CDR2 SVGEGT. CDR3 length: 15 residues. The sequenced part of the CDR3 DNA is TGTGCCAGCAGTTACCCCGGGTCACCGACCTACGAG. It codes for CASSYPGSPTYE. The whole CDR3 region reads CASSYPGSPTYEQYF.

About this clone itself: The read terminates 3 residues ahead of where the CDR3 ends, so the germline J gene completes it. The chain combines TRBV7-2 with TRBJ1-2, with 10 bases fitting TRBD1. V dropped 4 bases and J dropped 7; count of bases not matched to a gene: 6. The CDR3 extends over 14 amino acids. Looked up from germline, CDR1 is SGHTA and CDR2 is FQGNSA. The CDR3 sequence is CASSSRQGAGGYTF. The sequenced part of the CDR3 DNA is TGTGCCAGCAGCTCAAGACAGGGGGCAGGTGGC.

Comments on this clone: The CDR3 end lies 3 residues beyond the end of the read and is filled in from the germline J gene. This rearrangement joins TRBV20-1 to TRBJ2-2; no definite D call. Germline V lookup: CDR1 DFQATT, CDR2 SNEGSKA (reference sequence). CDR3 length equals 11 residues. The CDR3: CSARIQETLFF. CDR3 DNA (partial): TGCAGTGCCCGAATCCAGGAAACG.

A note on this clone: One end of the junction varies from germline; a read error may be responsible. The CDR3 loop is CASSLGPYSDTQYF. Partial CDR3 DNA: TGTGCCAGCAGCCTAGGACCCTATTCAGATACG. The chain uses TRBV13 and TRBJ2-3; D ambiguous. The read ends 3 residues before the CDR3 terminus; that terminus is restored from the germline J gene. Germline CDR1 PRHDT, CDR2 FYEKMQ (reference sequence). The CDR3 has 14 amino acids.

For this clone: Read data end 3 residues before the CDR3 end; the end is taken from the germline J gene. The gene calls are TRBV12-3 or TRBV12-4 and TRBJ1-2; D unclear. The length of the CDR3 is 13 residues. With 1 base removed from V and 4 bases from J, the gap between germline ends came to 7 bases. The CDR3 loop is CASSLGHPYGYTF. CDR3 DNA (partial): TGTGCCAGCAGTTTAGGGCATCCCTATGGC.

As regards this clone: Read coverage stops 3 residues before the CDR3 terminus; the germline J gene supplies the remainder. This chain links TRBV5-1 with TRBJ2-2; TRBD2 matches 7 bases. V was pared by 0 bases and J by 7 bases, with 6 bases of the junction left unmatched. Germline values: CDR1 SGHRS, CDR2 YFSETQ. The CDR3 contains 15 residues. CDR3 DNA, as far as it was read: TGCGCCAGCAGCTTGGAAGCGGGAAGGATCGGGGAG. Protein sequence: CASSLEAGRIGE. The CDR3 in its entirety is CASSLEAGRIGELFF.

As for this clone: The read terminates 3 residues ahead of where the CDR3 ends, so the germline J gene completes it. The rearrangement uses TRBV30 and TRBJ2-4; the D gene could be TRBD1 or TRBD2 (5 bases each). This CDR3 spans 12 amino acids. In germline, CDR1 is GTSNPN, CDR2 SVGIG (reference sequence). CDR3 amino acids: CAWSERGDGQYF. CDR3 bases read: TGTGCCTGGAGTGAGAGGGGCGATGGT.

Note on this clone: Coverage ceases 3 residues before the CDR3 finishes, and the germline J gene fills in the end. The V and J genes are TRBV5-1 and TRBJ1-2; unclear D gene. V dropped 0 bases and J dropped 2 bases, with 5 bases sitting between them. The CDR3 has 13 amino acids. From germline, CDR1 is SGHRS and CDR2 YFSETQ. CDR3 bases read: TGCGCCAGCAGCTTGGACCAGAACTATGGC. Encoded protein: CASSLDQNYG. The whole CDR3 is CASSLDQNYGYTF.

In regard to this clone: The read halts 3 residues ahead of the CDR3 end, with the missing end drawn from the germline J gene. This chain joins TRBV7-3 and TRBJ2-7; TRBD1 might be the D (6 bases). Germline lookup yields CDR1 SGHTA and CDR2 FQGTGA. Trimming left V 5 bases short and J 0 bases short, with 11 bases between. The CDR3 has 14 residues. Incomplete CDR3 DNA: TGTGCCAGCAGCCTACAGGGTTCCTCCTACGAG. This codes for CASSLQGSSYE. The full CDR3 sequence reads CASSLQGSSYEQYF.